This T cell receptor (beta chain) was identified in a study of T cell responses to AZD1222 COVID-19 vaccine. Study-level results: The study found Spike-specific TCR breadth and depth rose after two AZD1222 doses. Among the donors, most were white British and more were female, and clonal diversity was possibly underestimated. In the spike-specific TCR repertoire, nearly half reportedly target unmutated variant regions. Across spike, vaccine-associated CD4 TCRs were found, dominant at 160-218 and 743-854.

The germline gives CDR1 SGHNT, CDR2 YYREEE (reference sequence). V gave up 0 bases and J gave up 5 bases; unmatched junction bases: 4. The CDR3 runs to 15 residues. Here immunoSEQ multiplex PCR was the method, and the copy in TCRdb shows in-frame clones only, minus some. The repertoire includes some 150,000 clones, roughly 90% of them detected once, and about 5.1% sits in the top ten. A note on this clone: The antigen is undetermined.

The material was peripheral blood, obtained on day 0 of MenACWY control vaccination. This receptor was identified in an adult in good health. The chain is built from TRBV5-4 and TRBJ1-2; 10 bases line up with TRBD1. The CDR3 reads CASSLDPGQGYGYTF. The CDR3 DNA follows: TGTGCCAGCAGCTTGGACCCGGGACAGGGGTATGGCTACACCTTC.